The next 4 T cell receptor beta chains were all read from a single sample in a study of T-cell reconstitution after alpha-beta-depleted transplantation in children (dated by TCRdb to the mid-2010s). The label giving this sample's treatment or condition can be read as: allogeneic hematopoietic cell transplantation with graft depleted of TCRalphabeta T cells and CD19 B cells. The library was generated by PCR. Sequencing instrument: Illumina HiSeq 2500. To normalize quantification of the TCRbeta repertoire, the TCR libraries were built with molecular barcoding that relied on unique molecular identifiers. TCRdb reanalyzed the raw reads on its own, using fastp at Q25 for trimming and MiXCR for clone calling, and kept in-frame beta chains. Rows are combined by CDR3 protein, so each entry shows the most common genes and DNA. The sample includes approximately 190,000 distinct CDR3 sequences, with approximately 8.4% observed a single time. In total, the top ten clones hold approximately 40% of the sample.

Source: PBMCs, mostly from graft donor cells, taken 360 days after TCRalphabeta/CD19-depleted stem cell transplant. The source of these receptors is a male patient aged 2 to 9 who had a stem cell transplant for acute myeloid leukemia, so the T cells may come from the graft donor.

This clonotype was counted ten times or more. The chain carries TRBV20-1 and TRBJ2-7; TRBD2 aligns across 12 bases. V shed 6 bases, J shed 0 bases, and the junction held 3 bases outside the gene matches. CDR1 is DFQATT and CDR2 is SNEGSKA in the germline V gene (reference sequence). This CDR3 region has 14 residues. CDR3 sequence: CSAATSGSSYEQYF. As DNA, the CDR3 is TGCAGTGCCGCGACTAGCGGGAGCTCCTACGAGCAGTACTTC.

The table lists this clonotype with many counts. The CDR3, as DNA: TGCAGTGCTAGGGGGCGGCTAGCGGGAGGAACCGGGGAGCTGTTTTTT. This encodes CSARGRLAGGTGELFF. This chain connects TRBV20-1 to TRBJ2-2, with TRBD2 matching over 11 bases. Per the germline V gene, CDR1 is DFQATT and CDR2 is SNEGSKA (reference sequence). V lost 3 bases and J lost 5; bases outside the gene matches: 8. The CDR3 loop spans 16 amino acids.

Many counts were recorded for this clonotype. The genes are TRBV20-1 and TRBJ1-1, with D perhaps matching TRBD1 (6 bases). CDR3 length: 13 amino acids. The germline gives CDR1 DFQATT, CDR2 SNEGSKA (reference sequence). Trimming shortened V by 3 bases and J by 11 bases, and 19 bases separated the two germline ends. The DNA of the CDR3 is TGCAGTGCTAGCCCAGGGGAAGTTGGTGCGGCTTTCTTT. Residues: CSASPGEVGAAFF.

This chain connects TRBV20-1 to TRBJ1-6, with D uncertain. Germline lookup yields CDR1 DFQATT and CDR2 SNEGSKA (reference sequence). V gave up 7 bases and J gave up 0 bases, with 7 bases separating them. This CDR3 region has 13 residues. CDR3 protein: CSVPSSYNSPLHF. CDR3 coding DNA: TGCAGTGTTCCGAGCTCCTATAATTCACCCCTCCACTTT.